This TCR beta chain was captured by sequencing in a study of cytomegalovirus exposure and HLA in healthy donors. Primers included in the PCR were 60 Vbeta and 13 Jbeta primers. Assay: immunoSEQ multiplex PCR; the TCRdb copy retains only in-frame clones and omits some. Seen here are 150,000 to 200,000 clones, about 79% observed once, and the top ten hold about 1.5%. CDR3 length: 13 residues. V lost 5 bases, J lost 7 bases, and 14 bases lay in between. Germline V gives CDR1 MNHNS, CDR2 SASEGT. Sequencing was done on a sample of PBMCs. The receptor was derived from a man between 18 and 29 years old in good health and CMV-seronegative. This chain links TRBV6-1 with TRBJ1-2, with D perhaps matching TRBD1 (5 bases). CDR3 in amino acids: CASSPTAKGGYTF. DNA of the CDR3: TGTGCCAGCAGTCCGACAGCTAAAGGTGGCTACACCTTC.